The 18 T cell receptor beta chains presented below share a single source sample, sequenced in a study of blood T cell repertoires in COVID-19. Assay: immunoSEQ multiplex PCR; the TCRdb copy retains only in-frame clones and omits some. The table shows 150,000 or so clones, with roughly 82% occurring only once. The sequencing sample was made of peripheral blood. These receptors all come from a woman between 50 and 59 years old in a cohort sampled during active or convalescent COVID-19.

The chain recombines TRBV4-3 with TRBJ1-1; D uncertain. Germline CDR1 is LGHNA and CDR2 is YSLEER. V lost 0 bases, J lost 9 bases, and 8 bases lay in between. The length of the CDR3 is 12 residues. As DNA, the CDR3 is TGCGCCAGCAGCCAAGAGAGAGATAAAGCTTTCTTT. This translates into CASSQERDKAFF.

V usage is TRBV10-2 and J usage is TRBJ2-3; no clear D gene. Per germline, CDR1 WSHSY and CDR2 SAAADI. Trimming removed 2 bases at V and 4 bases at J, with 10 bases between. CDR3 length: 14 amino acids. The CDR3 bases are TGCGCCAGCAGTGAGCAGGAACGTTCAGATACGCAGTATTTT. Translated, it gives CASSEQERSDTQYF.

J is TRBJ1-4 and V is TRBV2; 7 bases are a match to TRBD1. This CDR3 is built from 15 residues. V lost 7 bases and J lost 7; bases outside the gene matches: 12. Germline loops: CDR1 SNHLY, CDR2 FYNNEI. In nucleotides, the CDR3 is TGTGCCAGCACCTTACTGACAGGGAACCTTGAAAAACTGTTTTTT. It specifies CASTLLTGNLEKLFF.

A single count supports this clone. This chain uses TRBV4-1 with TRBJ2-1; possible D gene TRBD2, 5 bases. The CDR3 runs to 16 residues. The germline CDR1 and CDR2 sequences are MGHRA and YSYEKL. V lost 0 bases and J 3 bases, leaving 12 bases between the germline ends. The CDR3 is CASSQEGALIYNEQFF. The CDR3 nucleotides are TGCGCCAGCAGCCAAGAGGGAGCCCTGATCTACAATGAGCAGTTCTTC.

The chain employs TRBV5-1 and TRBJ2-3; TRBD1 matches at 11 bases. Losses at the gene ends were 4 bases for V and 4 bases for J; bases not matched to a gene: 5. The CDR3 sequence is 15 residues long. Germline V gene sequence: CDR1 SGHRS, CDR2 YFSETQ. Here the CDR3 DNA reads TGCGCCAGCAGCAGGACAGGGGGCCGCTCAGATACGCAGTATTTT. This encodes CASSRTGGRSDTQYF.

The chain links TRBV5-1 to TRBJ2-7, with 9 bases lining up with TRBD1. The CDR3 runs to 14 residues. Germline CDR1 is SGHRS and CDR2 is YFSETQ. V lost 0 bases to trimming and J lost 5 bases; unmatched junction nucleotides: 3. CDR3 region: CASSLGTGVNEQYF. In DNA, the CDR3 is TGCGCCAGCAGCTTGGGGACAGGGGTTAACGAGCAGTACTTC.

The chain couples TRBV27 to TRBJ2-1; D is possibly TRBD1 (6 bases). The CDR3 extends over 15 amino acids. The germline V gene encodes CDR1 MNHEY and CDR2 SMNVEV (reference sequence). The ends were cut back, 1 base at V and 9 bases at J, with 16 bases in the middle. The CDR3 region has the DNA TGTGCCAGCAGTTTATGGGCAGGGAAAGGGGGTGAGCAGTTCTTC. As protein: CASSLWAGKGGEQFF.

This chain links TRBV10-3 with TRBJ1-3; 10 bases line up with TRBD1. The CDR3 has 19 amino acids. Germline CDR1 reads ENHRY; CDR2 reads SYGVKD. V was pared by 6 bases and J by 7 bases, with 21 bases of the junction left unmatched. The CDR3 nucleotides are TGTGCCATCAGCCCTCGAGGGGGTAAAGACAGGGGGCAAGGGAACACCATATATTTT. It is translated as CAISPRGGKDRGQGNTIYF.

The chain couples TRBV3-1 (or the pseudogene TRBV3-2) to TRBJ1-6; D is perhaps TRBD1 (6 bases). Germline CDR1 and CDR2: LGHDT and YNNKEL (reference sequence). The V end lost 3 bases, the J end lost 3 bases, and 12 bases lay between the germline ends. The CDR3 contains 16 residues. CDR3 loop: CASSQDWTDYNSPLHF. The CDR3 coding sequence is TGTGCCAGCAGCCAGGACTGGACAGACTATAATTCACCCCTCCACTTT.

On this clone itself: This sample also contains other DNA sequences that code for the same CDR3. The CDR3 nucleotides read TGTGCCAGTAGTCCCAACTCTGGAAACACCATATATTTT. Translated, it gives CASSPNSGNTIYF. The chain recombines TRBV19 with TRBJ1-3; D uncertain. V was cut by 5 bases and J by 0 bases, with 5 bases left in between. Per the germline V gene, CDR1 is LNHDA and CDR2 is SQIVND (reference sequence). The CDR3 is 13 amino acids.

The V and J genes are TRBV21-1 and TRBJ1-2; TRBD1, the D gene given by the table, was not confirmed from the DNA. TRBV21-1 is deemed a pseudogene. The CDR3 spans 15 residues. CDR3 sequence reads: CASSDKTGTNYGYTF. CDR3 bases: TGTGCCAGCAGCGACAAGACAGGGACTAACTATGGCTACACCTTC.

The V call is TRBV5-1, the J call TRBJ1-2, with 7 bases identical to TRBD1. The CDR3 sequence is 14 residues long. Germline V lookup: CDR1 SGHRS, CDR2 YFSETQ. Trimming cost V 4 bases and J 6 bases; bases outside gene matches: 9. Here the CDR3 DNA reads TGCGCCAGCAGCACCACGACAGGGATGGATGGCTACACCTTC. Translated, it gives CASSTTTGMDGYTF.

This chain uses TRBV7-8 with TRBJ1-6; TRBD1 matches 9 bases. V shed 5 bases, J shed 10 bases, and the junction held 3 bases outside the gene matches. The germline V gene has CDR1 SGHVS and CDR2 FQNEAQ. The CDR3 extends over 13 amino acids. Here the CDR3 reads CASSTTGGSPLHF. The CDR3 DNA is TGTGCCAGCAGCACTACAGGGGGCTCACCCCTCCACTTT. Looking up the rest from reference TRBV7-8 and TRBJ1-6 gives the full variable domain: GAGVSQSPRYKVAKRGQDVALRCDPISGHVSLFWYQQALGQGPEFLTYFQNEAQLDKSGLPSDRFFAERPEGSVSTLKIQRTQQEDSAVYLCASSTTGGSPLHFGNGTRLTVT.

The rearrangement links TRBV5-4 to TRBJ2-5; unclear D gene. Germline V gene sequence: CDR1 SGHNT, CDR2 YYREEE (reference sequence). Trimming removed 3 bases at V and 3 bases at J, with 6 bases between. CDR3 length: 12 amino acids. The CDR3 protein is CASSWSEETQYF. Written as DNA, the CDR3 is TGTGCCAGCAGCTGGTCAGAAGAGACCCAGTACTTC.

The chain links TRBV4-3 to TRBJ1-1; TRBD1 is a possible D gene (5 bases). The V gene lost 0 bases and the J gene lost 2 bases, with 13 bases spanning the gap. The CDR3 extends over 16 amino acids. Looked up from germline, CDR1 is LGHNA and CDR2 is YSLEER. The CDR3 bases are TGCGCCAGCAGCCAAGATGCTAGGGGCCAAAACACTGAAGCTTTCTTT. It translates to CASSQDARGQNTEAFF.

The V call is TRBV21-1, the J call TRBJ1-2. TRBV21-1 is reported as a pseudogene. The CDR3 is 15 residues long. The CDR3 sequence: CASSEREDGWRGYTF. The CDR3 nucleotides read TGTGCCAGCAGCGAAAGGGAGGACGGGTGGCGGGGCTACACCTTC.

For the CDR3, the DNA is TGTGCCAGCATCAAACTGGGGACAGGGGTCGCTTTCTTT. It translates to CASIKLGTGVAFF. The V call is TRBV5-6, the J call TRBJ1-1, with TRBD1 identical over 10 bases. Germline V gene lookup returns CDR1 SGHDT and CDR2 YYEEEE. The CDR3 is 13 residues long. The J segment lost 11 bases and the V segment lost 6 bases, leaving 10 bases of the junction unmatched.

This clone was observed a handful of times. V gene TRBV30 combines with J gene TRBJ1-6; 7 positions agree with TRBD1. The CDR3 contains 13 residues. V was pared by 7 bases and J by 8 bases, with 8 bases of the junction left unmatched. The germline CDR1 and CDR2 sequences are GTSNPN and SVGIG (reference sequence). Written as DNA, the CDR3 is TGTGCCTACGCCGGGACAGTGGATTCACCCCTCCACTTT. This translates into CAYAGTVDSPLHF.